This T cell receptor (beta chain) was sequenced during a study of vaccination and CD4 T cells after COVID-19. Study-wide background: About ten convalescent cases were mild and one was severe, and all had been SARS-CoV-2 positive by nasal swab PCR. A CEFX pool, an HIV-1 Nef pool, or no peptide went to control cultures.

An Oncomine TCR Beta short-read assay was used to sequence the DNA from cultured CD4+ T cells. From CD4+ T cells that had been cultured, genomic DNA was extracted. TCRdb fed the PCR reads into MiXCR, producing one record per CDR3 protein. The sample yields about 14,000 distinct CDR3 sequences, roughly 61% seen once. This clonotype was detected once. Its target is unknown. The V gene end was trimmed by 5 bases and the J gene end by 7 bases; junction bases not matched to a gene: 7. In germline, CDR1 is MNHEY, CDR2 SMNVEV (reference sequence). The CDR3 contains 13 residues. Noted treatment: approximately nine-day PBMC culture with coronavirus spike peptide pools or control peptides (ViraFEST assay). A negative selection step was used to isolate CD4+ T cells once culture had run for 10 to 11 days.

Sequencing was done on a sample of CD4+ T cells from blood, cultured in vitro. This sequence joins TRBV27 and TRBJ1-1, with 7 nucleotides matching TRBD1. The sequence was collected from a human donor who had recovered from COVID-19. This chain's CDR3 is CASSVQTGDEAFF. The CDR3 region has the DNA TGTGCCAGCAGTGTACAAACAGGGGATGAAGCTTTCTTT.